The next 9 T cell receptor beta chains were all read from a single sample in a study of T-cell memory formation after mild COVID-19 (dated by TCRdb to the early 2020s). The method was 5' RACE. The reads were generated on an Illumina NovaSeq 6000. TCRdb itself trimmed the public reads at Q25 with fastp, ran MiXCR and retained productive beta chains. Rows with a matching CDR3 protein are joined into one entry that keeps the most common DNA and genes. This sample is represented by about 360,000 distinct CDR3 sequences; approximately 15% of them were singletons. The ten most abundant clones make up under 25% of the sample. Sequencing input: PBMCs or a T cell subset sorted from them (not recorded which). The origin of the receptors is a man aged 18 to 30 who had mild COVID-19 (a few samples of this study predate the infection). The sample titles of this study are shuffled in the database, so cell type and time point are left out; the donor was told from shared clones.

V and J are TRBV20-1 and TRBJ1-1, with TRBD1 matching 7 bases. With 1 base clipped from V and 11 bases from J, the junction kept 16 bases outside the gene matches. Germline-derived CDR1 and CDR2 are DFQATT and SNEGSKA (reference sequence). The CDR3 covers 15 residues. CDR3 DNA sequence: TGCAGTGCTAGAGCCGTTGCCGACAGGGTATCAGGGGCTTTCTTT. Protein sequence: CSARAVADRVSGAFF.

The genes are TRBV4-2 and TRBJ2-1; D not resolved. V dropped 2 bases and J dropped 5 bases, with 13 bases sitting between them. CDR3 length equals 15 residues. The V gene's germline CDR1 is LGHNA and CDR2 YNFKEQ. CDR3 protein: CASSQLENVNNEQFF. The DNA for the CDR3 is TGTGCCAGCAGCCAACTAGAGAACGTAAACAATGAGCAGTTCTTC.

Concerning this clonotype: Sequence at one end of the junction differs from germline and may be a read error. This chain connects TRBV7-2 to TRBJ2-5, with 10 bases aligning to TRBD2. The CDR3 is made up of 16 amino acids. Germline loops: CDR1 SGHTA, CDR2 FQGNSA. The CDR3 is CASSLRSPSGGETQYF. The CDR3 DNA reads as TGTGCCAGCAGCTTAAGGAGCCCTAGCGGGGGAGAGACACAGTACTTC.

This clonotype was recorded at least ten times. The chain carries TRBV7-2 and TRBJ1-2, with D hard to call. V dropped 4 bases and J dropped 8 bases, with 11 bases sitting between them. Germline V lookup: CDR1 SGHTA, CDR2 FQGNSA. The CDR3 sequence is 12 residues long. CDR3 DNA sequence: TGTGCCAGCAGCTCACAGTGGGAGGGCTACACCTTC. Translation: CASSSQWEGYTF.

This clonotype was detected only a few times. This CDR3 is CAISASQGSNTGELFF. The DNA for the CDR3 is TGTGCCATCAGTGCGTCACAGGGATCGAACACCGGGGAGCTGTTTTTT. This chain joins TRBV10-3 and TRBJ2-2; D may be TRBD1 (6 bases). V was shortened by 4 bases and J by 0 bases, with 12 bases between the two germline ends. Germline loops: CDR1 ENHRY, CDR2 SYGVKD. The CDR3 extends over 16 amino acids.

This clonotype was observed a handful of times. The chain combines TRBV19 with TRBJ2-5, with D unresolved. Germline V CDR1 and CDR2: LNHDA, SQIVND (reference sequence). This CDR3 has 14 residues. V was pared by 5 bases and J by 1 base, with 11 bases between. CDR3 nucleotides: TGTGCCAGTAGTTCTCAGGCCCCCCAAGAGACCCAGTACTTC. Protein sequence: CASSSQAPQETQYF.

This clonotype has only a few counts. V gene TRBV12-3 or TRBV12-4 combines with J gene TRBJ2-7; D assignment may be TRBD1 or TRBD2 (6 bases each). Trimming cost V 3 bases and J 3 bases, with 9 bases left between them. This CDR3 is built from 13 residues. CDR3 in DNA: TGTGCCAGCAGTTTTAGGGGGGACTACGAGCAGTACTTC. It is translated as CASSFRGDYEQYF.

This sequence joins TRBV5-1 and TRBJ1-4, with D tentatively TRBD1 (6 bases). Germline-derived CDR1 and CDR2 are SGHRS and YFSETQ. This CDR3 is 16 amino acids long. The V gene lost 2 bases and the J gene lost 0 bases, with 11 bases spanning the gap. DNA for the CDR3: TGCGCCAGCAGCTTAGGACAGCTTACAACTAATGAAAAACTGTTTTTT. As protein: CASSLGQLTTNEKLFF.

This chain links TRBV5-1 with TRBJ2-2; D is tentatively TRBD1 or TRBD2 (5 bases each). CDR1 and CDR2 (germline): SGHRS, YFSETQ. Deletions cut 1 base from V and 4 bases from J, with 14 bases between. The CDR3 is made up of 16 amino acids. This CDR3 is CASSLSGAEGTGELFF. CDR3 DNA sequence: TGCGCCAGCAGCTTGTCCGGGGCCGAGGGCACCGGGGAGCTGTTTTTT.